These 30 T cell receptor beta chains originate from one sample sequenced in a study of T cell changes during pregnancy in multiple sclerosis. TCRdb's copy holds only in-frame clones and misses some; the assay was immunoSEQ multiplex PCR. The repertoire holds around 50,000 clones, 94% seen once, with 0.47% in the top ten. This sample comprised CD4+ T cells from peripheral blood mononuclear cells, obtained in the first trimester of pregnancy. These receptors were obtained from a female donor with multiple sclerosis, enrolled in a pregnancy study.

The chain has TRBV7-9 and TRBJ1-1, with D uncertain. Trimming pared 3 bases from V and 5 bases from J, leaving 7 bases between. This CDR3 region has 12 residues. CDR1 SEHNR and CDR2 FQNEAQ come from the germline V gene (reference sequence). The CDR3 coding sequence is TGTGCCAGCAGCTTTGACGGGACTGAAGCTTTCTTT. Translating it yields CASSFDGTEAFF. The entire variable domain, with the rest obtained from reference TRBV7-9 and TRBJ1-1, is as follows: DTGVSQNPRHKITKRGQNVTFRCDPISEHNRLYWYRQTLGQGPEFLTYFQNEAQLEKSRLLSDRFSAERPKGSFSTLEIQRTEQGDSAMYLCASSFDGTEAFFGQGTRLTVV.

This clone was seen once. The chain joins TRBV29-1 to TRBJ2-3; TRBD2 matches at 12 bases. J lost 0 bases, V lost 7 bases, and 11 bases had no gene match. The CDR3 sequence is 17 residues long. CDR1 and CDR2 from the germline V gene are SQVTM and ANQGSEA. CDR3 sequence reads: CSAALAGGTPSTDTQYF. The CDR3 nucleotides read TGCAGCGCCGCACTAGCGGGGGGTACCCCTAGCACAGATACGCAGTATTTT.

V is TRBV11-3 and J is TRBJ2-3, with 7 bases matching TRBD2. The CDR3 has 13 residues. Germline loops: CDR1 SGHNT, CDR2 YENEEA. Trimming at V came to 5 bases and at J to 8 bases, leaving 7 bases not matched to a gene. The CDR3 region is CASSQGGRGTQYF. DNA for the CDR3: TGTGCCAGCAGCCAGGGTGGGAGGGGTACGCAGTATTTT.

The rearrangement links TRBV7-2 to TRBJ2-3; D unclear. CDR1 and CDR2 (germline): SGHTA, FQGNSA. V was shortened by 5 bases and J by 2 bases, with 11 bases between the two germline ends. This CDR3 is 14 amino acids long. CDR3 nucleotide sequence: TGTGCCAGCAGCACCGGAGCGTACACAGATACGCAGTATTTT. This gives the protein CASSTGAYTDTQYF.

The chain uses TRBV2 and TRBJ1-1, with TRBD1 matching 7 bases. Unmatched junction bases numbered 7, after V lost 7 bases and J lost 5 bases. The germline CDR1 and CDR2 sequences are SNHLY and FYNNEI. The CDR3 has 13 amino acids. CDR3 in amino acids: CASNQGQRTEAFF. Here the CDR3 DNA reads TGTGCCAGCAACCAGGGACAGAGGACTGAAGCTTTCTTT. Supplemented by reference TRBV2 and TRBJ1-1, the full variable domain reads EPEVTQTPSHQVTQMGQEVILRCVPISNHLYFYWYRQILGQKVEFLVSFYNNEISEKSEIFDDQFSVERPDGSNFTLKIRSTKLEDSAMYFCASNQGQRTEAFFGQGTRLTVV.

V is TRBV7-9 and J is TRBJ2-1, with 10 bases lining up with TRBD2. CDR1 is SEHNR, CDR2 FQNEAQ, per germline (reference sequence). V trimming: 1 base; J trimming: 4 bases; junction bases outside the gene matches: 4. The CDR3 contains 16 residues. DNA of the CDR3: TGTGCCAGCAGCTTAGTAAAGCGGGGGGGGTACAATGAGCAGTTCTTC. Translating it yields CASSLVKRGGYNEQFF. The full variable domain, its missing parts supplied by reference TRBV7-9 and TRBJ2-1, is DTGVSQNPRHKITKRGQNVTFRCDPISEHNRLYWYRQTLGQGPEFLTYFQNEAQLEKSRLLSDRFSAERPKGSFSTLEIQRTEQGDSAMYLCASSLVKRGGYNEQFFGPGTRLTVL.

The chain carries TRBV14 and TRBJ2-1; the D gene is possibly TRBD1 (6 bases). Trimming left V 4 bases short and J 9 bases short, with 19 bases between. The germline gives CDR1 SGHDN, CDR2 FVKESK. The CDR3 is made up of 15 amino acids. The CDR3 protein is CASSPISNRVGEQFF. The CDR3 region has the DNA TGTGCCAGCAGCCCAATCTCCAACAGGGTTGGTGAGCAGTTCTTC.

This clone was seen just once. The chain has TRBV30 and TRBJ2-5; TRBD1 matches 7 bases. In germline, CDR1 is GTSNPN, CDR2 SVGIG (reference sequence). The CDR3 loop spans 14 amino acids. Trimming took 1 base from V and 5 from J; bases not matched to a gene: 7. The CDR3 nucleotides read TGTGCCTGGAGTGCAGGGGGTATTGGGGAGACCCAGTACTTC. This codes for CAWSAGGIGETQYF.

The rearrangement uses TRBV7-9 and TRBJ1-3, with D hard to call. V gave up 5 bases and J gave up 0 bases, with 11 bases separating them. CDR3 size: 15 residues. Germline CDR1 reads SEHNR; CDR2 reads FQNEAQ (reference sequence). The CDR3 region has the DNA TGTGCCAGCAGCGCCTATGTAAGCTCTGGAAACACCATATATTTT. It translates to CASSAYVSSGNTIYF.

The V and J genes are TRBV7-9 and TRBJ1-2; tentatively, D is TRBD1 (5 bases). V was cut by 5 bases and J by 4 bases, with 11 bases left in between. The CDR3 sequence is 13 residues long. Germline V gene data show CDR1 as SEHNR and CDR2 as FQNEAQ (reference sequence). DNA of the CDR3: TGTGCCAGCAGCCCGGACACCCTCTATGGCTACACCTTC. Translation: CASSPDTLYGYTF. Full variable domain (rest looked up from reference TRBV7-9 and TRBJ1-2): DTGVSQNPRHKITKRGQNVTFRCDPISEHNRLYWYRQTLGQGPEFLTYFQNEAQLEKSRLLSDRFSAERPKGSFSTLEIQRTEQGDSAMYLCASSPDTLYGYTFGSGTRLTVV.

This clone was counted once. The chain has TRBV10-3 and TRBJ2-3; 7 bases line up with TRBD1. CDR1 ENHRY and CDR2 SYGVKD come from the germline V gene. The CDR3 runs to 15 residues. Trimming cost V 0 bases and J 1 base; bases outside gene matches: 1. The CDR3 is CAISESDRGTDTQYF. The DNA for the CDR3 is TGTGCCATCAGTGAGTCAGACAGGGGCACAGATACGCAGTATTTT.

The chain recombines TRBV5-4 with TRBJ2-5; 15 positions agree with TRBD2. CDR3 length: 18 amino acids. Germline V gene sequence: CDR1 SGHNT, CDR2 YYREEE (reference sequence). With V trimmed by 4 bases and J by 2 bases, 9 bases remained unmatched. The CDR3 loop reads CASSPPGLAGGTQETQYF. The CDR3 bases are TGTGCCAGCAGCCCCCCGGGACTAGCGGGGGGAACACAAGAGACCCAGTACTTC.

This clone was counted once. The chain has TRBV20-1 and TRBJ1-2, with D unresolved. Germline values: CDR1 DFQATT, CDR2 SNEGSKA (reference sequence). The CDR3 consists of 10 residues. Written as DNA, the CDR3 is TGCATTTACCCCGGGTATGGCTACACCTTC. Amino acid sequence: CIYPGYGYTF.

The rearrangement uses TRBV19 and TRBJ2-2; 16 bases line up with TRBD2. V lost 2 bases to trimming and J lost 3 bases; unmatched junction nucleotides: 6. Germline V lookup: CDR1 LNHDA, CDR2 SQIVND (reference sequence). This CDR3 is 19 amino acids long. CDR3 sequence (DNA): TGTGCCAGTAGTATACGGGGACTAGCGGGGGGGCGCTACACCGGGGAGCTGTTTTTT. Translation: CASSIRGLAGGRYTGELFF.

CDR3 amino acids: CASSLPTHQETQYF. The CDR3 nucleotides are TGTGCCAGCTCACTCCCAACACATCAAGAGACCCAGTACTTC. The gene calls are TRBV18 and TRBJ2-5; D unresolved. CDR3 length: 14 amino acids. V was shortened by 4 bases and J by 2 bases, with 11 bases between the two germline ends. Germline lookup yields CDR1 KGHSH and CDR2 LQKENI.

The V and J genes are TRBV27 and TRBJ1-2, with TRBD1 matching 7 bases. This CDR3 region has 15 residues. With 0 bases clipped from V and 4 bases from J, the junction kept 5 bases outside the gene matches. Per germline, CDR1 MNHEY and CDR2 SMNVEV (reference sequence). The CDR3 spells CASSLSAGGIYGYTF. The CDR3 DNA follows: TGTGCCAGCAGTTTATCTGCAGGGGGTATCTATGGCTACACCTTC.

The chain couples TRBV5-6 to TRBJ2-5, with TRBD2 matching 8 bases. Germline V gene lookup returns CDR1 SGHDT and CDR2 YYEEEE. The CDR3 has 14 residues. V was clipped by 3 bases and J by 3 bases; unmatched bases: 4. This chain's CDR3 is CASSYVAGKETQYF. The CDR3 coding sequence is TGTGCCAGCAGCTACGTAGCGGGGAAAGAGACCCAGTACTTC.

V is TRBV5-1 and J is TRBJ1-1; a possible D gene is TRBD1 (6 bases). V was trimmed by 0 bases and J by 5 bases, leaving 20 bases between them. Germline V gene lookup returns CDR1 SGHRS and CDR2 YFSETQ. The CDR3 has 17 residues. This chain's CDR3 is CASSLVMAGERRTEAFF. CDR3 nucleotides: TGCGCCAGCAGCTTGGTTATGGCAGGGGAAAGAAGGACTGAAGCTTTCTTT.

The chain is built from TRBV5-1 and TRBJ1-3; D is ambiguous. Trimming stripped 0 bases from V and 4 bases from J, with 14 bases between. Germline loops: CDR1 SGHRS, CDR2 YFSETQ. The CDR3 extends over 16 amino acids. The CDR3 reads CASSLASTIAGNTIYF. CDR3 in DNA: TGCGCCAGCAGCTTGGCCTCCACCATAGCCGGAAACACCATATATTTT.

V is TRBV6-5 and J is TRBJ2-3; D remains unclear. Per the germline V gene, CDR1 is MNHEY and CDR2 is SVGAGI. With 0 bases removed from V and 2 bases from J, the gap between germline ends came to 6 bases. CDR3 length equals 14 residues. CDR3 sequence reads: CASSYSRLTDTQYF. In DNA form, the CDR3 reads TGTGCCAGCAGTTACTCAAGACTCACAGATACGCAGTATTTT.

In this sample, this clone turned up once. The gene calls are TRBV6-5 and TRBJ1-2; D remains unclear. CDR3 length: 12 amino acids. V lost 10 bases and J 1 base, leaving 10 bases between the germline ends. Germline lookup yields CDR1 MNHEY and CDR2 SVGAGI. CDR3 sequence reads: CAIKNFNYGYTF. Written as DNA, the CDR3 is TGTGCCATCAAAAACTTTAACTATGGCTACACCTTC.

J is TRBJ2-7 and V is TRBV13, with TRBD2 as a possible D gene (6 bases). Germline assignment: CDR1 PRHDT and CDR2 FYEKMQ (reference sequence). This CDR3 is built from 17 residues. V lost 4 bases, J lost 2 bases, and 21 bases lay in between. The CDR3 DNA reads TGTGCCAGCAGCTCCGGGACTTTCAGAGGGAACCCCTACGAGCAGTACTTC. Its protein product is CASSSGTFRGNPYEQYF.

V and J are TRBV19 and TRBJ2-3; D is possibly TRBD1 (6 bases). The CDR3 extends over 16 amino acids. CDR1 and CDR2 (germline): LNHDA, SQIVND (reference sequence). Trimming cost V 4 bases and J 0 bases, with 14 bases left between them. CDR3: CASSKRRQVSTDTQYF. The CDR3 DNA follows: TGTGCCAGTAGTAAGCGAAGACAGGTTAGCACAGATACGCAGTATTTT. Full variable domain (remainder filled in from reference TRBV19 and TRBJ2-3): DGGITQSPKYLFRKEGQNVTLSCEQNLNHDAMYWYRQDPGQGLRLIYYSQIVNDFQKGDIAEGYSVSREKKESFPLTVTSAQKNPTAFYLCASSKRRQVSTDTQYFGPGTRLTVL.

The chain links TRBV7-9 to TRBJ2-2, with TRBD1 matching 9 bases. CDR3 size: 18 residues. CDR1 is SEHNR and CDR2 is FQNEAQ in the germline V gene (reference sequence). Losses at the gene ends were 5 bases for V and 6 bases for J; bases not matched to a gene: 16. The CDR3 sequence: CASSPPNQGTGFPGELFF. Here the CDR3 DNA reads TGTGCCAGCAGCCCACCCAACCAGGGGACAGGGTTCCCCGGGGAGCTGTTTTTT.

The CDR3 DNA reads TGTGCTAGTGCGGGGGTTACAGATACGCAGTATTTT. Residues: CASAGVTDTQYF. The J gene is TRBJ2-3, the V gene TRBV12-5, with D tentatively TRBD2 (6 bases). The V gene lost 7 bases and the J gene lost 3 bases, with 8 bases spanning the gap. Germline assignment: CDR1 LGHNT and CDR2 FRNRAP. The CDR3 spans 12 residues.

The chain has TRBV9 and TRBJ2-5, with D possibly being TRBD2 (6 bases). The germline V gene has CDR1 SGDLS and CDR2 YYNGEE. The germline V and J ends were trimmed by 3 bases and 5 bases, with 17 bases remaining between them. The CDR3 is 15 residues long. As DNA, the CDR3 is TGTGCCAGCAGCGACTTGGGACTTAAAATGGAGACCCAGTACTTC. It is translated as CASSDLGLKMETQYF.

The chain joins TRBV6-1 to TRBJ2-3; 7 nucleotides align to TRBD1. Germline lookup yields CDR1 MNHNS and CDR2 SASEGT. V shed 5 bases, J shed 7 bases, and the junction held 12 bases outside the gene matches. The CDR3 has 15 residues. CDR3 protein: CASSPIRDRVHTQYF. The CDR3 region has the DNA TGTGCCAGCAGTCCGATCCGGGACAGAGTCCATACGCAGTATTTT.

The J gene is TRBJ1-1, the V gene TRBV4-1; tentatively, D is TRBD1 (6 bases). The CDR3 is 16 residues long. Between the trimmed V and J ends, which lost 4 bases and 0 bases, there was a span of 15 bases. Germline V gene lookup returns CDR1 MGHRA and CDR2 YSYEKL. The CDR3 bases are TGCGCCAGCAGCCGAGCAAGCAGGGACATGAACACTGAAGCTTTCTTT. Amino acid sequence: CASSRASRDMNTEAFF.

The chain carries TRBV7-9 and TRBJ2-7; possibly TRBD1 for D (6 bases). V was trimmed by 4 bases and J by 2 bases, leaving 9 bases between them. CDR3 length: 13 residues. From germline, CDR1 is SEHNR and CDR2 FQNEAQ (reference sequence). CDR3 sequence: CASSSRGPYEQYF. The CDR3 nucleotides read TGTGCCAGCAGCTCCAGGGGCCCCTACGAGCAGTACTTC.

The rearrangement links TRBV4-1 to TRBJ1-6; D possibly corresponds to TRBD1 (5 bases). Trimming took 1 base from V and 10 from J, leaving 20 bases between them. Per germline, CDR1 MGHRA and CDR2 YSYEKL. There are 17 residues in the CDR3. CDR3 sequence: CASSQGGLTWGGSPLHF. CDR3 nucleotide sequence: TGCGCCAGCAGCCAAGGGGGTTTGACTTGGGGGGGATCACCCCTCCACTTT.